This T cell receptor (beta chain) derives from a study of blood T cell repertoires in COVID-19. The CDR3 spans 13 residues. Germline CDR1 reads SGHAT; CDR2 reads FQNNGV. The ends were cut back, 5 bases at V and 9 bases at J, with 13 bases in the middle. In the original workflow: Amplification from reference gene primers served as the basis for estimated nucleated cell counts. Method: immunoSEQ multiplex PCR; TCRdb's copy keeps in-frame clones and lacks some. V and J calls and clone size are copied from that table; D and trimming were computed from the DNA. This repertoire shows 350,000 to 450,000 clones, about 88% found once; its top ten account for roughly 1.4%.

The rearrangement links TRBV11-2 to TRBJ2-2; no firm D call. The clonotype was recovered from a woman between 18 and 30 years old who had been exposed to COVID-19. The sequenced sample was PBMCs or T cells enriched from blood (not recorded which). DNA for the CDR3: TGTGCCAGCAGCCCACGCGAGGTACGGGAGCTGTTTTTT. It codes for CASSPREVRELFF.